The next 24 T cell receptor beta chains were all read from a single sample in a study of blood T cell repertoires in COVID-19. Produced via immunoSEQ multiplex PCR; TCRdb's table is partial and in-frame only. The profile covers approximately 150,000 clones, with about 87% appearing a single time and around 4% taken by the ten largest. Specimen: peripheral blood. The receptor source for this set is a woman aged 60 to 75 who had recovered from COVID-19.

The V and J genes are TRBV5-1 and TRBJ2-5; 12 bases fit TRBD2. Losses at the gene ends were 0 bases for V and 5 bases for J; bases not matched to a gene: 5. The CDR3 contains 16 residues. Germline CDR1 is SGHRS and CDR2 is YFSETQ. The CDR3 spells CASSLGTSGVYETQYF. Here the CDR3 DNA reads TGCGCCAGCAGCTTGGGGACTAGCGGGGTCTACGAGACCCAGTACTTC.

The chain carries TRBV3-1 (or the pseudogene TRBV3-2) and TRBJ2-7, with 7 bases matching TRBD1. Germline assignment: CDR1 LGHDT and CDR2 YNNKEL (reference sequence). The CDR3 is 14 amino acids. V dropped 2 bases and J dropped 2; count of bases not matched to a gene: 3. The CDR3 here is CASSQRQGPYEQYF. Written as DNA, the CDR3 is TGTGCCAGCAGCCAACGACAGGGTCCCTACGAGCAGTACTTC.

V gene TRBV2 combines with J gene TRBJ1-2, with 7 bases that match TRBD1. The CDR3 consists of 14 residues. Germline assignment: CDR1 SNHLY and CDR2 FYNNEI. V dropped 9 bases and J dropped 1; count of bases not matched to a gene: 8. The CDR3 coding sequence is TGTGCCAGTCAACCAACAGGGGTTAACTATGGCTACACCTTC. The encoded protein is CASQPTGVNYGYTF.

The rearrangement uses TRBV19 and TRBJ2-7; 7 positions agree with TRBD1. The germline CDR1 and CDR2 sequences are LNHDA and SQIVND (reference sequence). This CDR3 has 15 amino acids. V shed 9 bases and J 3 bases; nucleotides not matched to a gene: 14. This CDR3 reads CARPIYFDRVYEQYF. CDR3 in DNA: TGTGCCAGGCCCATTTATTTTGACAGGGTCTACGAGCAGTACTTC.

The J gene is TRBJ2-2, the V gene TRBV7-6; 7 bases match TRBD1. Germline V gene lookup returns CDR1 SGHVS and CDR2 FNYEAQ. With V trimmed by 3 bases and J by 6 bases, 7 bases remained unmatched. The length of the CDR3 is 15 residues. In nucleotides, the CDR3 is TGTGCCAGCAGCTTGGAACGACAGGGTCCCGGGGAGCTGTTTTTT. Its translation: CASSLERQGPGELFF.

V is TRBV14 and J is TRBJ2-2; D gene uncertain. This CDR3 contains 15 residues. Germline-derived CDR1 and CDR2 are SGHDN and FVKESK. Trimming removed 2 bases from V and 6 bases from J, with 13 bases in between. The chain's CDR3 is CASSQTGPRAGELFF. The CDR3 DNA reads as TGTGCCAGCAGCCAAACGGGTCCCCGGGCCGGGGAGCTGTTTTTT.

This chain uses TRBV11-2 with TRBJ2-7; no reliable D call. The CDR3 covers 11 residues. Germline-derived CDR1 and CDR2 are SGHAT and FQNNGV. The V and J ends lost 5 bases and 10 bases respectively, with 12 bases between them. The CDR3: CASSQGGKQYF. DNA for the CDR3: TGTGCCAGCAGCCAAGGCGGTAAACAGTACTTC.

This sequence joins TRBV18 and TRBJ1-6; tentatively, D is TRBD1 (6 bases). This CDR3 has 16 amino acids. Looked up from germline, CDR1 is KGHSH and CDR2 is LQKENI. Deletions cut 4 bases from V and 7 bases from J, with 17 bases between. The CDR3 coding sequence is TGTGCCAGCTCACGAAACACAGGGCCGGGGAATTCACCCCTCCACTTT. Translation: CASSRNTGPGNSPLHF.

CDR3 sequence (DNA): TGTGCCAGCAGCCCACGTAGCGGGGGGGAGCAGTTCTTC. Translation: CASSPRSGGEQFF. The chain couples TRBV5-4 to TRBJ2-1; 10 bases agree with TRBD2. Losses at the gene ends were 4 bases for V and 10 bases for J; bases not matched to a gene: 5. This CDR3 has 13 residues. Per the germline V gene, CDR1 is SGHNT and CDR2 is YYREEE (reference sequence).

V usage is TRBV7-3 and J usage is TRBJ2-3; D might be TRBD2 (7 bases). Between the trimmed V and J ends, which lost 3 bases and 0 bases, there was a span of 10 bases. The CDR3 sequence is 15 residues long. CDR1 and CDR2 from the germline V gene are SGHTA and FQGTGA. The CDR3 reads CASSFGGLSTDTQYF. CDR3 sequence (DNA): TGTGCCAGCAGCTTCGGGGGGCTGAGCACAGATACGCAGTATTTT.

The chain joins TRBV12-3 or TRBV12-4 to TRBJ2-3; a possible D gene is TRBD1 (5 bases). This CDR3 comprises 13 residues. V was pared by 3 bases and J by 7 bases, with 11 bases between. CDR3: CASSLMQGNTQYF. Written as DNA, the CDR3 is TGTGCCAGCAGTTTGATGCAGGGTAATACGCAGTATTTT.

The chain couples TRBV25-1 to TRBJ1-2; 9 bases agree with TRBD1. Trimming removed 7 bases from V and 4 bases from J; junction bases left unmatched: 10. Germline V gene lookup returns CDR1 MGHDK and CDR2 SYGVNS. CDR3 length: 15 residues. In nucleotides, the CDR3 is TGTGCCAGCATGTCTCGGACAGGGGAAACCTATGGCTACACCTTC. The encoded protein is CASMSRTGETYGYTF.

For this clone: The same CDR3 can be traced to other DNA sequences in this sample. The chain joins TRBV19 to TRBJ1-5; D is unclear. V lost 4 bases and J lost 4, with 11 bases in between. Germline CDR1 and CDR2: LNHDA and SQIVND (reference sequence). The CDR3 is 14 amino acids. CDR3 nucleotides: TGTGCCAGTAGTACGGACTCGGGAAATCAGCCCCAGCATTTT. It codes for CASSTDSGNQPQHF. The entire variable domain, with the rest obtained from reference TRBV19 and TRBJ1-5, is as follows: DGGITQSPKYLFRKEGQNVTLSCEQNLNHDAMYWYRQDPGQGLRLIYYSQIVNDFQKGDIAEGYSVSREKKESFPLTVTSAQKNPTAFYLCASSTDSGNQPQHFGDGTRLSIL.

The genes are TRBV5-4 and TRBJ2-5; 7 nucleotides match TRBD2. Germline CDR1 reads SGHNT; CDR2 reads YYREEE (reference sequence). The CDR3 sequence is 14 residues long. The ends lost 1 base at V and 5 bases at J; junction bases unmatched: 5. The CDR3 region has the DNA TGTGCCAGCAGCTTGCCCAGCGGGGACGAGACCCAGTACTTC. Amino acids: CASSLPSGDETQYF.

CDR3 loop: CASSPQDTGSSTGELFF. DNA of the CDR3: TGTGCCAGCTCACCACAGGACACAGGGTCCTCAACCGGGGAGCTGTTTTTT. V is TRBV18 and J is TRBJ2-2; possibly TRBD1 for D (6 bases). CDR1 and CDR2 (germline): KGHSH, LQKENI. This CDR3 is built from 17 residues. The germline V and J ends were trimmed by 1 base and 5 bases, with 17 bases remaining between them. Filled out from reference TRBV18 and TRBJ2-2, the complete variable domain reads NAGVMQNPRHLVRRRGQEARLRCSPMKGHSHVYWYRQLPEEGLKFMVYLQKENIIDESGMPKERFSAEFPKEGPSILRIQQVVRGDSAAYFCASSPQDTGSSTGELFFGEGSRLTVL.

CDR3 amino acids: CASSQVEHRQYF. DNA for the CDR3: TGTGCCAGCAGCCAAGTTGAGCATCGGCAGTACTTC. The chain combines TRBV3-1 (or the pseudogene TRBV3-2) with TRBJ2-7; no firm D call. The CDR3 is 12 residues long. With 1 base removed from V and 9 bases from J, the gap between germline ends came to 10 bases. Germline V gene sequence: CDR1 LGHDT, CDR2 YNNKEL (reference sequence).

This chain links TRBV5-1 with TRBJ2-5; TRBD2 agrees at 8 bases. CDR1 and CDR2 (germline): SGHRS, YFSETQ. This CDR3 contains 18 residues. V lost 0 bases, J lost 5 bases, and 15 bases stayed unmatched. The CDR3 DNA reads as TGCGCCAGCAGCTTGGCCCGGGGGGGCCCAGGAACATTGGAGACCCAGTACTTC. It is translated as CASSLARGGPGTLETQYF.

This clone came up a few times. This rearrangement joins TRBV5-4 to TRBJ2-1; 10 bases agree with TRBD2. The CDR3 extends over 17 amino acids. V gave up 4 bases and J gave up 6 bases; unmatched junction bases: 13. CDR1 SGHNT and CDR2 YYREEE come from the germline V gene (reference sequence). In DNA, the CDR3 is TGTGCCAGCAGCGTGGGGACTAAGCGGGGGGGAGCCAATGAGCAGTTCTTC. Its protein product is CASSVGTKRGGANEQFF.

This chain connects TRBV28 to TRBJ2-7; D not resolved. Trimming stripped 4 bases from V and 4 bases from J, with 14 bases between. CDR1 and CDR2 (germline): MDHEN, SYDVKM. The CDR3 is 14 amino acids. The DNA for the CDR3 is TGTGCCAGCAGTTACCCTAAGGCAGGATACGAGCAGTACTTC. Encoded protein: CASSYPKAGYEQYF.

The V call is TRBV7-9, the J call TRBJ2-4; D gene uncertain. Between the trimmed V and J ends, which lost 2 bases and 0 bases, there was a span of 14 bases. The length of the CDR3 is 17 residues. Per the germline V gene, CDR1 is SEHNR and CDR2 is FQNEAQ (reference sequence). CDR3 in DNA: TGTGCCAGCAGCTTATGTTACTTTGGGCTAGCCAAAAACATTCAGTACTTC. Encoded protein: CASSLCYFGLAKNIQYF.

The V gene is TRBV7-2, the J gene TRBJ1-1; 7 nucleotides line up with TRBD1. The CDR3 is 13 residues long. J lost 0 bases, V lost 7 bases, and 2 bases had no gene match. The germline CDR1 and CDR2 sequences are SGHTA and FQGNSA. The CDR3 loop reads CASKQGMNTEAFF. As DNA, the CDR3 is TGTGCCAGCAAACAGGGGATGAACACTGAAGCTTTCTTT.

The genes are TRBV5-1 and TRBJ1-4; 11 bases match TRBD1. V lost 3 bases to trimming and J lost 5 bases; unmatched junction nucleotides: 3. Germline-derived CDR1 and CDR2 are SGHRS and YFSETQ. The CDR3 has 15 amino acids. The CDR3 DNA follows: TGCGCCAGCAGCTCGGGACAGGGGGGAAATGAAAAACTGTTTTTT. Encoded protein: CASSSGQGGNEKLFF.

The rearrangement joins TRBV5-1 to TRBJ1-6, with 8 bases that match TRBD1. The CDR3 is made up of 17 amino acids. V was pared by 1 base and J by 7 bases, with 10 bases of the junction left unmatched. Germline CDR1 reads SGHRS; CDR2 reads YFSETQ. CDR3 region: CASSLSIGTGANSPLHF. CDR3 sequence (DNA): TGCGCCAGCAGCTTGAGCATTGGGACAGGCGCAAATTCACCCCTCCACTTT.

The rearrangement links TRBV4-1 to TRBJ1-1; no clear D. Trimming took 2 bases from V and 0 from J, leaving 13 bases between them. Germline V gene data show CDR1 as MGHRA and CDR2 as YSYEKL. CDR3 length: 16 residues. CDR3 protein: CASSQHRSEVNTEAFF. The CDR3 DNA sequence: TGCGCCAGCAGCCAACATAGATCCGAGGTGAACACTGAAGCTTTCTTT.